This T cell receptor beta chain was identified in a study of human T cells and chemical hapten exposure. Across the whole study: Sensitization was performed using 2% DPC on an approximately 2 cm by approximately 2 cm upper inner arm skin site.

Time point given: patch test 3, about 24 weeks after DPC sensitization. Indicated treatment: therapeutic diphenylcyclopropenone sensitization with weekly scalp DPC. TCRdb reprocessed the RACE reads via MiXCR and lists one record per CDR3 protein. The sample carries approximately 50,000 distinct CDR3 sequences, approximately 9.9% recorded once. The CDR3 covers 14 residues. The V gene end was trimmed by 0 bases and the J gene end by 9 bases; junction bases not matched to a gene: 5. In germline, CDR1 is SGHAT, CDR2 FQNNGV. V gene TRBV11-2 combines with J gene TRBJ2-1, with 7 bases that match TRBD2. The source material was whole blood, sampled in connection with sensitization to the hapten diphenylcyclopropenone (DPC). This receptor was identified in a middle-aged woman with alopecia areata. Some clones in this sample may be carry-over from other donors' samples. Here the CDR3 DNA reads TGTGCCAGCAGCTTAGAGCGGGGGTTTGTTGAGCAGTTCTTC. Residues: CASSLERGFVEQFF.